This T cell receptor beta chain was sequenced during a study of neurological immune-mediated disorders. Points from the study as a whole: No CDR3 amino acid sequences were shared by expanded clones across subjects, suggesting private repertoires in all groups. Phylogenetic analysis grouped 18 of 34 multiple sclerosis patients' repertoires together, suggesting a possible repertoire signature.

2 million PBMCs stored at -80 C were the source of the unsorted libraries. cDNA was made by 5'RACE with 10-nucleotide random UMIs. TCRdb processed the 5' RACE reads anew with MiXCR; each CDR3 protein has one entry. The data show 95,000 or so distinct CDR3 sequences, 3% to 4% seen once. The sample holds many counts of this clonotype. What it binds is unknown. Sequencing was carried out using PBMCs. This receptor was identified in a woman between 18 and 30 years old with multiple sclerosis.

The CDR3 reads CSAREGGGREKLFF. In nucleotides, the CDR3 is TGCAGTGCTAGAGAGGGAGGGGGCCGTGAAAAACTGTTTTTT. The chain has TRBV20-1 and TRBJ1-4; 7 bases fit TRBD1. Germline V gene lookup returns CDR1 DFQATT and CDR2 SNEGSKA (reference sequence). The CDR3 is made up of 14 amino acids. J lost 7 bases, V lost 0 bases, and 5 bases had no gene match.